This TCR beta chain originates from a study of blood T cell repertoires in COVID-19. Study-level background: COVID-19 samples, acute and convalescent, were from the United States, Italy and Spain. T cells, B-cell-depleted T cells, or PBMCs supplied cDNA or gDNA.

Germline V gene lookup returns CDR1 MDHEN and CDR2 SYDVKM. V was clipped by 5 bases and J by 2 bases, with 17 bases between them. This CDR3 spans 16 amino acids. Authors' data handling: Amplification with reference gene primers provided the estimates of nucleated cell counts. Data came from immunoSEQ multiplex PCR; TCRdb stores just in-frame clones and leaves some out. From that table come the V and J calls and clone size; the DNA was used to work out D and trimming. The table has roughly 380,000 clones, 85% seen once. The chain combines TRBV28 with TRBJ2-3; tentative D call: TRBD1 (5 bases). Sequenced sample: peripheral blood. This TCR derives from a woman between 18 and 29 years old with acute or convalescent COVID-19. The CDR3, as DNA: TGTGCCAGCAGTCCGAGGCTCCCGGACAACACAGATACGCAGTATTTT. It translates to CASSPRLPDNTDTQYF.